This passage covers 23 T cell receptor beta chains from one sample sequenced in a study of blood T cells in healthy people across ages. Combining a sample-barcoded 5' primer with a J-beta primer mix, a second PCR ran for roughly 7 to 12 cycles. MiXCR was run by TCRdb on the 5' RACE reads, yielding one entry per CDR3 protein. The table has 1.5 million to 2 million distinct CDR3 sequences, roughly a third seen once. The sequencing input was blood. These receptor sequences come from a woman aged 25 to 39 in good health.

This clonotype has only a few counts. This chain joins TRBV29-1 and TRBJ1-1; tentatively, D is TRBD1 (6 bases). With 6 bases removed from V and 2 bases from J, the gap between germline ends came to 13 bases. The CDR3 has 13 amino acids. CDR1 and CDR2 (germline): SQVTM, ANQGSEA. The CDR3 DNA sequence: TGCAGCGTGGGCGACAGGAGTAACACTGAAGCTTTCTTT. It translates to CSVGDRSNTEAFF.

J is TRBJ2-3 and V is TRBV29-1, with TRBD1 identical over 7 bases. V lost 4 bases, J lost 3 bases, and 4 bases stayed unmatched. Germline V gives CDR1 SQVTM, CDR2 ANQGSEA. The CDR3 length is 13 residues. DNA of the CDR3: TGCAGCGTTGGACAGGGAGCGACAGATACGCAGTATTTT. The encoded protein is CSVGQGATDTQYF.

The V gene is TRBV20-1, the J gene TRBJ2-1, with 9 nucleotides matching TRBD2. Germline-derived CDR1 and CDR2 are DFQATT and SNEGSKA (reference sequence). The CDR3 has 15 amino acids. J was trimmed by 9 bases and V by 0 bases; bases with no gene match: 9. The CDR3 protein is CSARDRGRALGEQFF. The CDR3 bases are TGCAGTGCTAGAGATCGCGGGAGGGCCCTTGGTGAGCAGTTCTTC.

Concerning this clonotype: A clone one base away is much larger, so this may be a read error. The CDR3 DNA follows: TGCAGCGTTGAAGTTCCAGGGGTAGGAGAGACCCAGTTCTTC. This gives the protein CSVEVPGVGETQFF. This chain connects TRBV29-1 to TRBJ2-1, with a possible D match to TRBD1 (6 bases). V dropped 1 base and J dropped 13 bases, with 20 bases sitting between them. This CDR3 is 14 amino acids long. Germline CDR1 and CDR2: SQVTM and ANQGSEA.

A few counts support this clonotype. This chain connects TRBV5-6 to TRBJ2-1; no reliable D call. This CDR3 is built from 13 residues. Germline CDR1 reads SGHDT; CDR2 reads YYEEEE. With 2 bases removed from V and 10 bases from J, the gap between germline ends came to 13 bases. Here the CDR3 DNA reads TGTGCCAGCAGCTTAATGTTGAGCACGGAGCAGTTCTTC. Translated, it gives CASSLMLSTEQFF.

The V call is TRBV11-2, the J call TRBJ2-7; 11 bases are shared with TRBD2. Germline CDR1 and CDR2: SGHAT and FQNNGV. The CDR3 runs to 18 residues. With 6 bases clipped from V and 2 bases from J, the junction kept 15 bases outside the gene matches. The CDR3 loop is CASSATFGTSGSPYEQYF. The CDR3 nucleotides read TGTGCCAGCAGTGCTACCTTCGGGACTAGCGGTTCGCCCTACGAGCAGTACTTC.

V and J are TRBV4-1 and TRBJ2-1; D is uncertain. Germline CDR1 is MGHRA and CDR2 is YSYEKL. The CDR3 sequence is 16 residues long. Deletions cut 0 bases from V and 9 bases from J, with 18 bases between. The CDR3 loop reads CASSQDLLGGPGEQFF. Here the CDR3 DNA reads TGCGCCAGCAGCCAAGATCTGCTCGGTGGCCCGGGTGAGCAGTTCTTC.

About this clonotype itself: One end of the junction does not line up with germline, which may come from a read error. CDR3 residues: CAGSLWDKQETQYF. The CDR3 DNA is TGTGCCGGCAGTTTATGGGACAAGCAAGAGACCCAGTACTTC. The V call is TRBV12-3 or TRBV12-4, the J call TRBJ2-5, with D maybe TRBD1 (6 bases). CDR3 length: 14 residues.

This clonotype has more than one count but fewer than ten. The V and J genes are TRBV10-3 and TRBJ2-3; D unclear. CDR1 and CDR2 from the germline V gene are ENHRY and SYGVKD. V lost 3 bases and J lost 6, with 31 bases in between. This CDR3 is 20 amino acids long. CDR3 sequence reads: CAISDLRSAPLKPLEDTQYF. CDR3 sequence (DNA): TGTGCCATCAGTGATTTAAGGTCAGCTCCCTTAAAACCTCTCGAGGATACGCAGTATTTT.

The V gene is TRBV20-1, the J gene TRBJ2-7; 8 bases are shared with TRBD2. The CDR3 contains 11 residues. Germline V gene lookup returns CDR1 DFQATT and CDR2 SNEGSKA (reference sequence). J lost 5 bases, V lost 7 bases, and 4 bases had no gene match. DNA of the CDR3: TGCAGTGTCCATAGCGGGAACGAGCAGTACTTC. Translation: CSVHSGNEQYF.

This clonotype was counted between two and nine times. The V gene is TRBV5-1, the J gene TRBJ2-1, with TRBD1 identical over 10 bases. This CDR3 contains 15 residues. Germline V gene data show CDR1 as SGHRS and CDR2 as YFSETQ. V shed 2 bases, J shed 6 bases, and the junction held 5 bases outside the gene matches. The CDR3 DNA is TGCGCCAGCAGCTTTTGGGGGACAGGGGTCAATGAGCAGTTCTTC. As protein: CASSFWGTGVNEQFF.

This chain uses TRBV20-1 with TRBJ2-3; TRBD1 might be the D (6 bases). Germline-derived CDR1 and CDR2 are DFQATT and SNEGSKA (reference sequence). The CDR3 loop spans 13 amino acids. V was shortened by 2 bases and J by 3 bases, with 9 bases between the two germline ends. The CDR3 DNA reads TGCAGTGCTAGACATACAGGGACAGATACGCAGTATTTT. Amino acids: CSARHTGTDTQYF.

The chain links TRBV13 to TRBJ2-7, with D unresolved. V lost 5 bases to trimming and J lost 5 bases, with 19 bases between them. The CDR3 is 15 amino acids. Looked up from germline, CDR1 is PRHDT and CDR2 is FYEKMQ (reference sequence). Written as DNA, the CDR3 is TGTGCCAGCAGCAATGGTCGGAAAGAACGCAACGAGCAGTACTTC. It specifies CASSNGRKERNEQYF.

This clonotype was observed a few times. Mismatch with germline at one junction end may stem from a read error. CDR3 region: CASSLPSPSKDTQYF. The CDR3 DNA is TGTGCCAGCAGCTTACCGAGCCCAAGCAAAGATACGCAGTATTTT. This chain links TRBV7-9 with TRBJ2-3, with no clear D. The CDR3 runs 15 residues. The germline V gene encodes CDR1 SEHNR and CDR2 FQNEAQ (reference sequence). The full variable domain, rest sourced from reference TRBV7-9 and TRBJ2-3, is DTGVSQNPRHKITKRGQNVTFRCDPISEHNRLYWYRQTLGQGPEFLTYFQNEAQLEKSRLLSDRFSAERPKGSFSTLEIQRTEQGDSAMYLCASSLPSPSKDTQYFGPGTRLTVL.

The rearrangement links TRBV4-1 to TRBJ2-3; 9 bases fit TRBD1. The germline V gene has CDR1 MGHRA and CDR2 YSYEKL. V was clipped by 2 bases and J by 3 bases; unmatched bases: 9. This CDR3 contains 17 residues. Written as DNA, the CDR3 is TGCGCCAGCAGCCAATTCCCCCGGGACAGGGTTACAGATACGCAGTATTTT. Protein product: CASSQFPRDRVTDTQYF.

The chain has TRBV5-1 and TRBJ1-5; 7 bases are a match to TRBD1. Germline-derived CDR1 and CDR2 are SGHRS and YFSETQ. CDR3 size: 16 residues. Losses at the gene ends were 0 bases for V and 4 bases for J; bases not matched to a gene: 7. The CDR3 is CASSLGHRDSNQPQHF. Written as DNA, the CDR3 is TGCGCCAGCAGCTTGGGACACCGGGACAGTAATCAGCCCCAGCATTTT.

As regards this clonotype: One junction end disagrees with the germline gene, perhaps due to a read error. CDR3 loop: CSGLTGGAGETQYF. CDR3 coding DNA: TGTAGTGGTCTGACAGGGGGGGCTGGGGAGACCCAGTACTTC. The chain has TRBV20-1 and TRBJ2-5; 9 bases are shared with TRBD1. Per germline, CDR1 DFQATT and CDR2 SNEGSKA (reference sequence). This CDR3 region has 14 residues.

This clonotype was counted only a few times. The chain carries TRBV30 and TRBJ1-1; unclear D gene. Germline V CDR1 and CDR2: GTSNPN, SVGIG (reference sequence). The germline V and J ends were trimmed by 1 base and 1 base, with 7 bases remaining between them. The CDR3 sequence is 13 residues long. Written as DNA, the CDR3 is TGTGCCTGGAGTGGCGACTCGAACACTGAAGCTTTCTTT. Its translation is CAWSGDSNTEAFF.

As regards this clonotype: A much larger clone lies a single base off, so this may be a read error. This chain joins TRBV20-1 and TRBJ2-7; TRBD2 aligns across 8 bases. The CDR3 has 14 amino acids. Germline V lookup: CDR1 DFQATT, CDR2 SNEGSKA (reference sequence). The CDR3 DNA is TGCAGTGCCCCCCCGGGGGGGGCTACCTACAAGCAGTACTTC. Translated, it gives CSAPPGGATYKQYF.

In its sample, this clonotype was seen once. The V gene is TRBV28, the J gene TRBJ2-1; 8 bases agree with TRBD1. After removal of 5 bases from V and 6 bases from J, the junction contained 15 bases not matched to a gene. The length of the CDR3 is 17 residues. CDR1 and CDR2 from the germline V gene are MDHEN and SYDVKM. As DNA, the CDR3 is TGTGCCAGCAGTATAGGACAGGGACCGAATTGGGGCAATGAGCAGTTCTTC. Translated, it gives CASSIGQGPNWGNEQFF.

This clonotype came up many times. The V gene is TRBV5-1, the J gene TRBJ2-1; 10 positions agree with TRBD1. Unmatched junction bases numbered 7, after V lost 4 bases and J lost 6 bases. Germline assignment: CDR1 SGHRS and CDR2 YFSETQ. This CDR3 spans 15 amino acids. In nucleotides, the CDR3 is TGCGCCAGCAGCGGGCTGGGACAGGGGATCAATGAGCAGTTCTTC. Its translation: CASSGLGQGINEQFF.

This rearrangement joins TRBV2 to TRBJ2-1; 9 nucleotides align to TRBD2. This CDR3 comprises 15 residues. Unmatched junction bases numbered 7, after V lost 3 bases and J lost 7 bases. Germline loops: CDR1 SNHLY, CDR2 FYNNEI. This chain's CDR3 is CASSDPAGGLNEQFF. For the CDR3, the DNA is TGTGCCAGCAGTGACCCCGCGGGAGGGTTAAATGAGCAGTTCTTC.

This clonotype was observed a few times. The chain couples TRBV3-1 to TRBJ2-7, with D unresolved. This CDR3 has 17 residues. CDR1 is LGHDT and CDR2 is YNNKEL in the germline V gene (reference sequence). Trimming stripped 3 bases from V and 1 base from J, with 19 bases between. Here the CDR3 DNA reads TGTGCCAGCAGCCAGGGCCTTTTGGCGGATGCGTCCTACGAGCAGTACTTC. It encodes CASSQGLLADASYEQYF.